Each of the 22 T cell receptor beta chains below was sequenced from the same sample in a study of CD8 T cells in ankylosing spondylitis. TCRdb passed the 5' RACE reads through MiXCR, listing each CDR3 protein once. The sample yields 700,000 to 850,000 distinct CDR3 sequences, 12% seen once. Their antigen targets remain unknown. Study-wide results and caveats: Among TCR beta sequences, a motif of eight highly homologous variants appeared characteristic of ankylosing spondylitis blood.

Input material: blood, either unsorted or a sorted T cell fraction (not recorded which). The receptor set was obtained from a male donor with ankylosing spondylitis.

The chain combines TRBV5-4 with TRBJ2-7, with D unresolved. V was shortened by 1 base and J by 2 bases, with 10 bases between the two germline ends. Germline CDR1 and CDR2: SGHNT and YYREEE (reference sequence). The CDR3 has 14 residues. CDR3 nucleotides: TGTGCCAGCAGCTTGATGCGGACGCCCTACGAGCAGTACTTC. Translated, it gives CASSLMRTPYEQYF.

This clonotype was counted many times. The V and J genes are TRBV12-3 or TRBV12-4 and TRBJ1-2; possible D gene TRBD1, 6 bases. Trimming left V 6 bases short and J 4 bases short, with 18 bases between. The CDR3 extends over 15 amino acids. CDR3 sequence: CASRGGQLSLYGYTF. CDR3 bases: TGTGCCAGCAGGGGAGGACAGCTTTCCCTCTATGGCTACACCTTC.

This clonotype was seen more than once but under ten times. The CDR3 region has the DNA TGCAGCGTTGAACCGCCCCGCGGGGGGCGAGACACTGAAGCTTTCTTT. This codes for CSVEPPRGGRDTEAFF. J is TRBJ1-1 and V is TRBV29-1, with D possibly being TRBD1 (6 bases). CDR1 and CDR2 (germline): SQVTM, ANQGSEA. V lost 2 bases and J 3 bases, leaving 19 bases between the germline ends. The CDR3 spans 16 residues.

Only a few counts were recorded for this clonotype. This chain links TRBV12-3 or TRBV12-4 with TRBJ1-6; D is ambiguous. The CDR3 consists of 14 residues. V lost 1 base and J lost 10, with 11 bases in between. DNA of the CDR3: TGTGCCAGCAGTTTAGGGCGGAGCAACTCACCCCTCCACTTT. Translated: CASSLGRSNSPLHF.

Ten or more counts support this clonotype. The gene calls are TRBV19 and TRBJ2-1; a possible D gene is TRBD1 (5 bases). This CDR3 contains 15 residues. CDR1 is LNHDA, CDR2 SQIVND, per germline (reference sequence). The V end was cut by 4 bases, the J end by 0 bases, with 10 bases between. The CDR3 is CASSTRQSSYNEQFF. Written as DNA, the CDR3 is TGTGCCAGTAGTACACGACAGAGCTCCTACAATGAGCAGTTCTTC. The whole variable domain, remainder taken from reference TRBV19 and TRBJ2-1, is DGGITQSPKYLFRKEGQNVTLSCEQNLNHDAMYWYRQDPGQGLRLIYYSQIVNDFQKGDIAEGYSVSREKKESFPLTVTSAQKNPTAFYLCASSTRQSSYNEQFFGPGTRLTVL.

Regarding this clonotype: Possible read error: a much larger clone is one base away. The chain combines TRBV4-2 with TRBJ1-3; D ambiguous. The V end lost 2 bases, the J end lost 0 bases, and 5 bases lay between the germline ends. CDR3 length: 14 amino acids. Germline V gene lookup returns CDR1 LGHNA and CDR2 YNFKEQ. CDR3 sequence reads: CASSQQRSGNTIYF. CDR3 nucleotide sequence: TGTGCCAGCAGCCAACAGCGCTCTGGAAACACCATATATTTT.

The chain carries TRBV6-1 and TRBJ2-5; the D gene could be TRBD1 or TRBD2 (5 bases each). Looked up from germline, CDR1 is MNHNS and CDR2 is SASEGT. CDR3 length equals 15 residues. V lost 6 bases, J lost 5 bases, and 19 bases lay in between. CDR3 DNA: TGTGCCAGCAGCATGGGACCCATGAGGTGGGAGACCCAGTACTTC. Protein sequence: CASSMGPMRWETQYF.

This sequence joins TRBV5-1 and TRBJ2-1; TRBD1 agrees at 11 bases. The CDR3 spans 15 residues. V lost 3 bases and J lost 5; bases outside the gene matches: 4. CDR1 is SGHRS and CDR2 is YFSETQ in the germline V gene. Here the CDR3 reads CASSWEGQGDNEQFF. The CDR3 DNA is TGCGCCAGCAGCTGGGAGGGACAGGGGGACAATGAGCAGTTCTTC.

This clonotype has more than one count but fewer than ten. V and J are TRBV7-2 and TRBJ1-1, with D uncertain. CDR1 and CDR2 (germline): SGHTA, FQGNSA. V lost 5 bases and J lost 4, with 20 bases in between. The CDR3 contains 16 residues. CDR3 nucleotide sequence: TGTGCCAGCAGCCAGCAAGGTCGGGGTTGGATCACTGAAGCTTTCTTT. It codes for CASSQQGRGWITEAFF.

This clonotype was seen repeatedly, ten times or more. The rearrangement links TRBV5-1 to TRBJ1-1, with D perhaps TRBD1 (5 bases). Germline V gives CDR1 SGHRS, CDR2 YFSETQ. CDR3 size: 14 residues. Trimming removed 4 bases at V and 4 bases at J, with 14 bases between. CDR3 bases: TGCGCCAGCAGCGTCCGCATTGGGGGCACTGAAGCTTTCTTT. It yields the protein CASSVRIGGTEAFF. Using reference TRBV5-1 and TRBJ1-1 for the parts outside the CDR3, the full variable domain is KAGVTQTPRYLIKTRGQQVTLSCSPISGHRSVSWYQQTPGQGLQFLFEYFSETQRNKGNFPGRFSGRQFSNSRSEMNVSTLELGDSALYLCASSVRIGGTEAFFGQGTRLTVV.

V is TRBV4-2 and J is TRBJ1-2; maybe TRBD1 (5 bases). V was shortened by 1 base and J by 8 bases, with 17 bases between the two germline ends. Germline V gene lookup returns CDR1 LGHNA and CDR2 YNFKEQ. The CDR3 covers 15 residues. For the CDR3, the DNA is TGTGCCAGCAGCCAAGTGCCGGGGCTCCCCGGGGGCTACACCTTC. It specifies CASSQVPGLPGGYTF.

V is TRBV20-1 and J is TRBJ2-1; a weak D match, TRBD1 (5 bases). The V gene lost 3 bases and the J gene lost 14 bases, with 17 bases spanning the gap. There are 12 residues in the CDR3. CDR1 and CDR2 from the germline V gene are DFQATT and SNEGSKA (reference sequence). In nucleotides, the CDR3 is TGCAGTGCTAGGGACAATAGCCCGAGGAAGTTCTTC. Translated, it gives CSARDNSPRKFF.

This clonotype was observed many times. This chain links TRBV6-5 with TRBJ1-1, with TRBD1 as a possible D gene (5 bases). The CDR3 extends over 12 amino acids. V was clipped by 8 bases and J by 1 base, with 8 bases between them. The germline gives CDR1 MNHEY, CDR2 SVGAGI. In nucleotides, the CDR3 is TGTGCCAGCCAAGGGACGAACACTGAAGCTTTCTTT. Residues: CASQGTNTEAFF.

This clonotype was observed a handful of times. One end of the junction varies from germline; a read error may be responsible. This sequence joins TRBV7-2 and TRBJ2-1; 10 bases are a match to TRBD2. Per the germline V gene, CDR1 is SGHTA and CDR2 is FQGNSA. The CDR3 runs 14 residues. CDR3 sequence: CASSLEGVPSGSRF. In nucleotides, the CDR3 is TGTGCCAGCAGCTTAGAAGGTGTCCCTAGCGGGAGTCGTTTC.

This clonotype was seen a few times. The J gene is TRBJ2-7, the V gene TRBV30; a weak D match, TRBD1 (6 bases). The ends were cut back, 4 bases at V and 6 bases at J, with 13 bases in the middle. This CDR3 region has 12 residues. Per the germline V gene, CDR1 is GTSNPN and CDR2 is SVGIG (reference sequence). The DNA for the CDR3 is TGTGCCTGGAATACAGGGACGGGCGAGCAGTACTTC. This encodes CAWNTGTGEQYF.

This clonotype has just a few counts. The V and J genes are TRBV24-1 and TRBJ2-1, with D perhaps matching TRBD1 or TRBD2 (5 bases each). From germline, CDR1 is KGHDR and CDR2 SFDVKD. Deletions cut 2 bases from V and 10 bases from J, with 8 bases between. This CDR3 has 12 amino acids. CDR3 coding DNA: TGTGCCACCAGTGATTGGGGGTTGGAGCAGTTCTTC. Its translation: CATSDWGLEQFF.

The chain links TRBV28 to TRBJ2-5; TRBD2 aligns across 8 bases. V was pared by 7 bases and J by 7 bases, with 14 bases of the junction left unmatched. The CDR3 spans 15 residues. Per germline, CDR1 MDHEN and CDR2 SYDVKM. CDR3 bases: TGTGCCAGCACCTCATTCGGGCTAGCGGGTCCGACCCAGTACTTC. Translation: CASTSFGLAGPTQYF.

The table lists this clonotype with a few counts. The gene calls are TRBV7-2 and TRBJ2-7; D possibly corresponds to TRBD1 (6 bases). Germline loops: CDR1 SGHTA, CDR2 FQGNSA. Deletions cut 5 bases from V and 2 bases from J, with 19 bases between. The CDR3 covers 16 residues. CDR3 sequence (DNA): TGTGCCAGCAGCCGCCACCCCACAGGGAGCACCTACGAGCAGTACTTC. Translated, it gives CASSRHPTGSTYEQYF.

The chain couples TRBV20-1 to TRBJ2-1; no clear D. Deletions cut 1 base from V and 10 bases from J, with 11 bases between. The CDR3 length is 12 residues. Germline V CDR1 and CDR2: DFQATT, SNEGSKA (reference sequence). The CDR3 loop reads CSARVTAWEQFF. The CDR3 DNA sequence: TGCAGTGCTAGAGTCACCGCATGGGAGCAGTTCTTC.

This clonotype came up a few times. The chain couples TRBV5-6 to TRBJ2-1; 13 bases map to TRBD2. The germline CDR1 and CDR2 sequences are SGHDT and YYEEEE. Unmatched junction bases numbered 12, after V lost 5 bases and J lost 13 bases. CDR3 size: 15 residues. CDR3 DNA: TGTGCCAGCAGTCTTACTAGCGGGGGGGTCTCTGATCAGTTCTTC. Protein: CASSLTSGGVSDQFF.

This clonotype has just a few counts. The chain uses TRBV10-3 and TRBJ2-2; 9 bases agree with TRBD2. After removal of 6 bases from V and 7 bases from J, the junction contained 6 bases not matched to a gene. The germline V gene encodes CDR1 ENHRY and CDR2 SYGVKD. The CDR3 sequence is 14 residues long. In nucleotides, the CDR3 is TGTGCCATCAGCTTAGCGGGAGCTGACGGGGAGCTGTTTTTT. Amino acids: CAISLAGADGELFF.

The chain links TRBV3-1 to TRBJ1-5, with D possibly being TRBD1 (5 bases). The germline gives CDR1 LGHDT, CDR2 YNNKEL (reference sequence). The CDR3 has 15 residues. V was clipped by 4 bases and J by 5 bases, with 15 bases between them. Here the CDR3 DNA reads TGTGCCAGCAGCCGCTCAGAGGGGCGCGATCAGCCCCAGCATTTT. Its translation: CASSRSEGRDQPQHF. Full variable domain (remainder filled in from reference TRBV3-1 and TRBJ1-5): DTAVSQTPKYLVTQMGNDKSIKCEQNLGHDTMYWYKQDSKKFLKIMFSYNNKELIINETVPNRFSPKSPDKAHLNLHINSLELGDSAVYFCASSRSEGRDQPQHFGDGTRLSIL.